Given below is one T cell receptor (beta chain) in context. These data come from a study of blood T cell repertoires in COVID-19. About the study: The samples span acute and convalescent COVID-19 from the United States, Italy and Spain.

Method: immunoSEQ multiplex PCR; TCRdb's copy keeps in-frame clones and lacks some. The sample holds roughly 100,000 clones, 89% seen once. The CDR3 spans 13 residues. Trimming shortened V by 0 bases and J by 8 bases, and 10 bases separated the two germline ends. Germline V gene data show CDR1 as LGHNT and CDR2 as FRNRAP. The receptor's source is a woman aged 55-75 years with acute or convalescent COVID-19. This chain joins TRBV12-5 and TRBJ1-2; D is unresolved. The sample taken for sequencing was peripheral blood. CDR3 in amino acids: CASGLVPKIGYTF. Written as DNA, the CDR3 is TGTGCTAGTGGTTTGGTACCTAAGATAGGCTACACCTTC. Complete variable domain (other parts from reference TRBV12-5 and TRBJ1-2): DARVTQTPRHKVTEMGQEVTMRCQPILGHNTVFWYRQTMMQGLELLAYFRNRAPLDDSGMPKDRFSAEMPDATLATLKIQPSEPRDSAVYFCASGLVPKIGYTFGSGTRLTVV.